This T cell receptor (delta chain) was recovered during a study of DNA immune sequencing with unique molecular identifiers (dated by TCRdb to about 2020). Notes on the research overall: gammadelta T cells were enriched from buffy coats using immunomagnetic cell separation, and their genomic DNA was sequenced. All donors were healthy people, and roughly nine of the donors were profiled using sorted gammadelta T cells from peripheral blood. In the comparison of enriched versus non-enriched samples, roughly 100 ng of enriched gammadelta T-cell DNA and around 0.98 ug of non-enriched PBMC DNA were sequenced. The method was checked using synthetic reference molecules and blood samples from healthy people. Fluorescence-activated cell sorting was used to enrich gammadelta T cells from the PBMC of nine to ten healthy people. An ultrasensitive DNA-based TRD repertoire sequencing method using PCR-introduced unique molecular identifiers was developed and validated in the study. General findings and caveats noted by the study authors: Novel TRD sequences not targeted by the primers cannot be detected by the primer-based approach. Among clonotypes from healthy donors, the most common TRD rearrangement was TRDV2 paired with TRDJ1. TRD repertoire diversity differed among healthy donors, and several donors were highly oligoclonal, with the top 5 clonotypes making up more than half of productive molecules.

This clone turned up a few times. The specificity of this receptor is unknown. A far larger clone lies a single base away; this is likely a read error. Different DNA sequences within this sample yield the same CDR3. The germline V gene (reference sequence) provides CDR1 TVYSNPD and CDR2 GDNSRS. The CDR3 measures 21 amino acids from cysteine to phenylalanine. Of all the DNA, just the CDR3 is kept, 63 bases in frame from base 1. The library relied on multiplex PCR. A 32-plex assay with primers for all 8 TRDV and 4 TRDJ genes covering the CDR3 was used to amplify genomic DNA. A 12-nucleotide UMI was added during about 3 barcoding PCR cycles, followed by a second PCR with Illumina adapter primers. Libraries were purified with AMPure XP beads and quality-checked on a Fragment Analyzer with the HS NGS Fragment kit. An Illumina MiniSeq mid-output kit with about 20% PhiX and 150 cycles of paired-end reads was used for sequencing. The study's own analysis went as follows. MIGEC version 1.2.9 was used to process reads, grouping reads by UMI and building error-corrected consensus sequences. Modified VDJtools version 1.2.1 scripts and the tcR R package were used for post-processing. TCRdb reprocessed the public reads with the caller CATT; rows with the same DNA were merged afterwards. Clone size and V and J calls follow TCRdb, not the original study. Here the sample has 4,000 to 5,500 delta-chain clones; 11% occur a single time. Around half of the sample belongs to the ten largest clones.

What was sequenced was gamma-delta T cells enriched from blood buffy coat, or unenriched PBMCs (not recorded which). The TCR was taken from a human donor in good health. Rearrangement joined TRDV3 to TRDJ2; the D gene assignment is perhaps TRDD2 or TRDD3, with each matching 9 bases. CDR3 region: CAFSLPTSLWGIPFLTAQLFF. The DNA sequence is TGTGCCTTTAGCCTTCCTACGTCTCTCTGGGGGATTCCTTTTTTGACAGCACAGCTCTTCTTT.